This T cell receptor beta chain was observed in a study of cytomegalovirus exposure and HLA in healthy donors. General study points: In a later analysis, DRB1 alleles had the most associated TCRs; HLA-C alleles the fewest.

The CDR3 has 15 amino acids. V shed 3 bases, J shed 5 bases, and the junction held 8 bases outside the gene matches. Looked up from germline, CDR1 is LNHNV and CDR2 is YYDKDF (reference sequence). It was with 60 Vbeta and 13 Jbeta primers that the PCR ran. Sequencing was performed with immunoSEQ multiplex PCR; in TCRdb, only in-frame clones are kept and a portion is missing. The sample has some 170,000 clones, roughly 79% seen once. As concerns this clone: The antigen remains undetermined.

Sequenced input: PBMCs. The receptor was derived from a woman between 45 and 60 years old in good health and CMV-seronegative. The chain is built from TRBV15 and TRBJ2-5; 8 bases match TRBD1. As DNA, the CDR3 is TGTGCCACCAGCAGGGCAGGACAGGGCATCGAGACCCAGTACTTC. It yields the protein CATSRAGQGIETQYF.